Shown below are 16 T cell receptor beta chains from a single sample sequenced in a study of early T cells in non-severe SARS-CoV-2 infection. TCRdb re-called the 5' RACE reads with MiXCR, one entry per CDR3 protein. The repertoire has 70,000 to 80,000 distinct CDR3 sequences, roughly 12% of them found once; the top ten carry around 2.9%. This specimen consisted of whole blood, obtained at baseline. The receptors stem from an adult who was a healthcare worker with PCR-confirmed SARS-CoV-2 infection or an uninfected control (not recorded which).

This clonotype was detected many times. The chain joins TRBV29-1 to TRBJ1-1, with D unclear. Germline V gene data show CDR1 as SQVTM and CDR2 as ANQGSEA. Trimming removed 5 bases at V and 4 bases at J, with 11 bases between. The CDR3 totals 12 residues. The CDR3: CSVMAVGTEAFF. Written as DNA, the CDR3 is TGCAGCGTTATGGCCGTGGGCACTGAAGCTTTCTTT. The full variable domain, rest sourced from reference TRBV29-1 and TRBJ1-1, is SAVISQKPSRDICQRGTSLTIQCQVDSQVTMMFWYRQQPGQSLTLIATANQGSEATYESGFVIDKFPISRPNLTFSTLTVSNMSPEDSSIYLCSVMAVGTEAFFGQGTRLTVV.

This sequence joins TRBV7-3 and TRBJ2-1; 15 bases match TRBD2. This CDR3 region has 17 residues. Germline V gene lookup returns CDR1 SGHTA and CDR2 FQGTGA. The V segment lost 5 bases and the J segment 9 bases; nucleotides outside the gene matches: 11. For the CDR3, the DNA is TGTGCCAGCAGCCCCGCCGGACTAGCGGGGGGGCTCGGTGAGCAGTTCTTC. Translated, it gives CASSPAGLAGGLGEQFF.

This rearrangement joins TRBV28 to TRBJ2-7; no definite D call. The germline V and J ends were trimmed by 3 bases and 2 bases, with 5 bases remaining between them. From germline, CDR1 is MDHEN and CDR2 SYDVKM. The CDR3 covers 12 residues. The CDR3 region is CASSFEPYEQYF. For the CDR3, the DNA is TGTGCCAGCAGTTTTGAACCCTACGAGCAGTACTTC.

This clonotype has a handful of counts. The J gene is TRBJ2-7, the V gene TRBV28; 8 positions match TRBD2. This CDR3 contains 17 residues. After removal of 1 base from V and 6 bases from J, the junction contained 14 bases not matched to a gene. Germline CDR1 is MDHEN and CDR2 is SYDVKM. The CDR3 coding sequence is TGTGCCAGCAGTTTATCGGCGGCCGGGGGGGCGCAGGGCGAGCAGTACTTC. As protein: CASSLSAAGGAQGEQYF.

This clonotype has just a few counts. The chain employs TRBV29-1 and TRBJ2-1, with TRBD2 as a possible D gene (5 bases). Germline V gene sequence: CDR1 SQVTM, CDR2 ANQGSEA. This CDR3 comprises 12 residues. V gave up 5 bases and J gave up 7 bases, with 12 bases separating them. This CDR3 is CSVLASLNEQFF. DNA for the CDR3: TGCAGCGTTTTAGCTAGCCTAAATGAGCAGTTCTTC.

This chain uses TRBV7-9 with TRBJ2-6, with unresolved D. This CDR3 contains 15 residues. The V end lost 2 bases, the J end lost 2 bases, and 7 bases lay between the germline ends. Looked up from germline, CDR1 is SEHNR and CDR2 is FQNEAQ (reference sequence). CDR3 sequence (DNA): TGTGCCAGCAGCTTACAGGCCACTGGGGCCAACGTCCTGACTTTC. Translation gives CASSLQATGANVLTF.

This clonotype was recorded many times. The J gene is TRBJ2-7, the V gene TRBV7-2; D possibly corresponds to TRBD2 (6 bases). From germline, CDR1 is SGHTA and CDR2 FQGNSA. Deletions cut 5 bases from V and 4 bases from J, with 15 bases between. The CDR3 spans 14 residues. For the CDR3, the DNA is TGTGCCAGCAGCCCTCGAGTAGCGGCTTACGAGCAGTACTTC. Translation: CASSPRVAAYEQYF.

This clonotype was recorded many times. This rearrangement joins TRBV28 to TRBJ2-3, with 8 bases identical to TRBD2. Germline values: CDR1 MDHEN, CDR2 SYDVKM. This CDR3 has 17 residues. The V segment lost 6 bases and the J segment 1 base; nucleotides outside the gene matches: 12. The chain's CDR3 is CASSPNGLAVGTDTQYF. The CDR3 coding sequence is TGTGCCAGCAGCCCAAATGGACTAGCCGTGGGCACAGATACGCAGTATTTT.

This clonotype occurred many times. The DNA for the CDR3 is TGTGCCAGCAGTTTTTCGGCCAGCACCTCTGGAAACACCATATATTTT. It translates to CASSFSASTSGNTIYF. This chain uses TRBV12-3 or TRBV12-4 with TRBJ1-3; D unresolved. The germline V and J ends were trimmed by 3 bases and 0 bases, with 12 bases remaining between them. The CDR3 length is 16 residues.

In this sample, this clonotype turned up many times. The chain recombines TRBV24-1 with TRBJ2-1; 8 nucleotides agree with TRBD1. Germline V CDR1 and CDR2: KGHDR, SFDVKD. V shed 1 base, J shed 9 bases, and the junction held 7 bases outside the gene matches. CDR3 length: 15 amino acids. The CDR3 DNA reads TGTGCCACCAGTGATTTACAGGCAGGGGGCAGTGAGCAGTTCTTC. Encoded protein: CATSDLQAGGSEQFF.

This clonotype was observed a handful of times. The chain links TRBV11-2 to TRBJ2-3; 7 bases agree with TRBD2. Unmatched junction bases numbered 11, after V lost 5 bases and J lost 6 bases. Per germline, CDR1 SGHAT and CDR2 FQNNGV. The CDR3 extends over 15 amino acids. In nucleotides, the CDR3 is TGTGCCAGCAGCCCGTGGGGGGAGGGAGCGGATACGCAGTATTTT. It encodes CASSPWGEGADTQYF.

In this sample, this clonotype turned up a few times. The V call is TRBV20-1, the J call TRBJ2-1; TRBD2 matches 10 bases. V dropped 3 bases and J dropped 4; count of bases not matched to a gene: 9. The CDR3 totals 16 residues. Per the germline V gene, CDR1 is DFQATT and CDR2 is SNEGSKA (reference sequence). The CDR3 region has the DNA TGCAGTGCTAGGACGGCTAGCGGGGGACATTACAATGAGCAGTTCTTC. Protein sequence: CSARTASGGHYNEQFF.

This clonotype was seen at least ten times. This chain connects TRBV7-9 to TRBJ2-1, with TRBD1 matching 9 bases. The CDR3 contains 15 residues. The germline CDR1 and CDR2 sequences are SEHNR and FQNEAQ (reference sequence). J gave up 9 bases and V 3 bases, and 9 bases lay outside the gene matches. CDR3 residues: CASSFSQGAMGEQFF. The DNA of the CDR3 is TGTGCCAGCAGCTTTTCACAGGGGGCGATGGGTGAGCAGTTCTTC.

This clonotype was seen repeatedly, ten times or more. This chain connects TRBV5-1 to TRBJ2-3; D is ambiguous. Germline values: CDR1 SGHRS, CDR2 YFSETQ. The CDR3 spans 11 residues. V was shortened by 4 bases and J by 2 bases, with 2 bases between the two germline ends. The CDR3 DNA reads TGCGCCAGCAGCCTCACAGATACGCAGTATTTT. Protein sequence: CASSLTDTQYF.

V usage is TRBV18 and J usage is TRBJ1-1; D ambiguous. Germline V lookup: CDR1 KGHSH, CDR2 LQKENI. This CDR3 is 13 amino acids long. The V end lost 3 bases, the J end lost 8 bases, and 13 bases lay between the germline ends. CDR3 protein: CASSPLTDGEAFF. The DNA of the CDR3 is TGTGCCAGCTCACCGCTAACGGACGGAGAAGCTTTCTTT.

This clonotype appeared a few times. This chain links TRBV4-1 with TRBJ2-1, with a weak D call TRBD1 (5 bases). CDR1 is MGHRA and CDR2 is YSYEKL in the germline V gene. The CDR3 spans 14 residues. Trimming left V 3 bases short and J 10 bases short, with 16 bases between. This chain's CDR3 is CASSQASRGDEQFF. The CDR3, as DNA: TGCGCCAGCAGCCAGGCCTCAAGGGGCGACGAGCAGTTCTTC.